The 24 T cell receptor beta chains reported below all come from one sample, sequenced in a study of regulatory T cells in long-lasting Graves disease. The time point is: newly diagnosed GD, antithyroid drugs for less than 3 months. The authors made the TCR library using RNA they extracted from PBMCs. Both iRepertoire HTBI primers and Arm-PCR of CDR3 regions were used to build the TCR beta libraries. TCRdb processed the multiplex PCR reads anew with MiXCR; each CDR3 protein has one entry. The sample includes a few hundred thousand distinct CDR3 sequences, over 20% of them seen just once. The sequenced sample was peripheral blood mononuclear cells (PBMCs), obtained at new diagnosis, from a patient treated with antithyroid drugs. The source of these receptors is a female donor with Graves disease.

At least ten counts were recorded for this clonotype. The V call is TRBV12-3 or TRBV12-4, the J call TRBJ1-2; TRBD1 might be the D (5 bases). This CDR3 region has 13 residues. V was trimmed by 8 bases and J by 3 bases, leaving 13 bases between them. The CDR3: CASAAGYDYGYTF. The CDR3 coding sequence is TGTGCCAGCGCCGCAGGGTACGACTATGGCTACACCTTC.

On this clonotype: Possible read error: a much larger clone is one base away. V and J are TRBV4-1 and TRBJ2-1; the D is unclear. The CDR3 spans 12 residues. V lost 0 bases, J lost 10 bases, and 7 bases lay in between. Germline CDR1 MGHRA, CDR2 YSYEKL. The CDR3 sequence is CASSQDGYEQFF. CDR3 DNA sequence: TGCGCCAGCAGCCAAGACGGCTACGAGCAGTTCTTC.

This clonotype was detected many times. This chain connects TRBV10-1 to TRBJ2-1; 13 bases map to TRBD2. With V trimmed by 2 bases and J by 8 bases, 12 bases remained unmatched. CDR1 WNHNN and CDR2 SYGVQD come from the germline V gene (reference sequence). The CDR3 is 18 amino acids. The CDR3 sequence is CASSERGGTSGTRDEQFF. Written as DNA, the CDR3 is TGCGCCAGCAGTGAGAGGGGTGGGACTAGCGGGACCCGGGATGAGCAGTTCTTC.

CDR3 nucleotide sequence: TGTGCCACCAGTAAAGCAGGGGAAGTGGCAGATACGCAGTATTTT. It specifies CATSKAGEVADTQYF. The chain links TRBV24-1 to TRBJ2-3; D perhaps matches TRBD1 (6 bases). The CDR3 extends over 15 amino acids. The V and J ends lost 6 bases and 4 bases respectively, with 16 bases between them. Germline assignment: CDR1 KGHDR and CDR2 SFDVKD.

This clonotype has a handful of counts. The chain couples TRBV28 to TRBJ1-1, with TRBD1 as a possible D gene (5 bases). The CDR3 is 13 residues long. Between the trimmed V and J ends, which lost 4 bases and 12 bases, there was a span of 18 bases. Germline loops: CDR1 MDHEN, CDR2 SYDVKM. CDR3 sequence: CASSSINAGLTFF. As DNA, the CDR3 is TGTGCCAGCAGTTCCATTAACGCAGGGTTGACTTTCTTT.

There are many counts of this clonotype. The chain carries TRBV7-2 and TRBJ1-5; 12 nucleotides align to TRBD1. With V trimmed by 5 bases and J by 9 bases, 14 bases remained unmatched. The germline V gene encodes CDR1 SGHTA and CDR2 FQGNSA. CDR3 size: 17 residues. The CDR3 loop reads CASSRLLPGQGAVPQHF. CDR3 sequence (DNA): TGTGCCAGCAGCCGACTCCTCCCGGGACAGGGGGCAGTGCCCCAGCATTTT. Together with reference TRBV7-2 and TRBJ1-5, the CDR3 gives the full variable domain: GAGVSQSPSNKVTEKGKDVELRCDPISGHTALYWYRQSLGQGLEFLIYFQGNSAPDKSGLPSDRFSAERTGGSVSTLTIQRTQQEDSAVYLCASSRLLPGQGAVPQHFGDGTRLSIL.

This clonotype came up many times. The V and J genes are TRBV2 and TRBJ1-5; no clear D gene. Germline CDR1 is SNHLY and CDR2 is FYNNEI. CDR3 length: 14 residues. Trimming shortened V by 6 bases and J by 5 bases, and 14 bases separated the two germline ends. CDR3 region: CASRADSPDQPQHF. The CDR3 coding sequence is TGTGCCAGCAGGGCGGACTCGCCCGATCAGCCCCAGCATTTT.

This CDR3 is CASSIGAQDYGYTF. The CDR3 bases are TGTGCCAGCAGCATCGGGGCCCAGGACTATGGCTACACCTTC. This chain links TRBV11-2 with TRBJ1-2; a possible D gene is TRBD1 (5 bases). Germline CDR1 reads SGHAT; CDR2 reads FQNNGV. The CDR3 covers 14 residues. V lost 5 bases, J lost 3 bases, and 13 bases lay in between.

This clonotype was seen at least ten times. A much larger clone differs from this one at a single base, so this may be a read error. In nucleotides, the CDR3 is TGTGCCAGCAGCCTCCAGGGGGGCGCGTACGCTGAAGCTTTCTTT. Protein sequence: CASSLQGGAYAEAFF. The genes are TRBV12-3 or TRBV12-4 and TRBJ1-1; TRBD1 matches 7 bases. The CDR3 is 15 residues long. The V and J ends lost 6 bases and 6 bases, in that order; junction bases with no gene match: 13.

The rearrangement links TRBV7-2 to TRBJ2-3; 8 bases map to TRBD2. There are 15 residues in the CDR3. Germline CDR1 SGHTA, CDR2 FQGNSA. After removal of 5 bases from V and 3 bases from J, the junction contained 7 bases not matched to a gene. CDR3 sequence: CASSRPREGTDTQYF. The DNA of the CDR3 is TGTGCCAGCAGCCGCCCTCGGGAGGGGACAGATACGCAGTATTTT.

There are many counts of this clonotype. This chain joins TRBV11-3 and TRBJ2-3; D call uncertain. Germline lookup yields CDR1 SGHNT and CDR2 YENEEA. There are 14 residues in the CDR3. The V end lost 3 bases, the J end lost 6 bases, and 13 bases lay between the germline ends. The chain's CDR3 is CASSFDMTSDTQYF. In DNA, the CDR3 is TGTGCCAGCAGCTTCGACATGACGTCGGATACGCAGTATTTT. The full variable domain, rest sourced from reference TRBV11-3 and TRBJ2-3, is EAGVVQSPRYKIIEKKQPVAFWCNPISGHNTLYWYLQNLGQGPELLIRYENEEAVDDSQLPKDRFSAERLKGVDSTLKIQPAELGDSAVYLCASSFDMTSDTQYFGPGTRLTVL.

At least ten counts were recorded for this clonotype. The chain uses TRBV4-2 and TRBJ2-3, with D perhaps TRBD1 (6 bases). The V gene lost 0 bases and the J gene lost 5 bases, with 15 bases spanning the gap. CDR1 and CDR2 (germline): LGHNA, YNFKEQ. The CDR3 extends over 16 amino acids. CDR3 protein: CASSQDLPGVEDTQYF. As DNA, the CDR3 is TGTGCCAGCAGCCAAGATCTGCCAGGGGTTGAAGATACGCAGTATTTT.

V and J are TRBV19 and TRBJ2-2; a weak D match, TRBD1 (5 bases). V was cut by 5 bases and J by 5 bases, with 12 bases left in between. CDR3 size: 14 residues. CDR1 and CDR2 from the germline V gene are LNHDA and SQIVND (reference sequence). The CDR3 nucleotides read TGTGCCAGTAGTCGGCTAGGGGTAACCGGGGAGCTGTTTTTT. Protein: CASSRLGVTGELFF.

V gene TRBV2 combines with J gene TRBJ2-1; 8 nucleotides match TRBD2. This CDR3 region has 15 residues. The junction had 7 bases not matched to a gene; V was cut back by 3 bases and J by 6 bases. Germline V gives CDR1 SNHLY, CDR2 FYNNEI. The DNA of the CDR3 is TGTGCCAGCAGTGAGTTAGCCGGGGGGGGCAATGAGCAGTTCTTC. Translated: CASSELAGGGNEQFF.

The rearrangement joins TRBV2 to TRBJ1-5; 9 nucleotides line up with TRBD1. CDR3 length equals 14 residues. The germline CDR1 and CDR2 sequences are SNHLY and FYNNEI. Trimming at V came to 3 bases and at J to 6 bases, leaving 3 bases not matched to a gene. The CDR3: CASSDTGGVQPQHF. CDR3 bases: TGTGCCAGCAGTGACACAGGGGGCGTTCAGCCCCAGCATTTT.

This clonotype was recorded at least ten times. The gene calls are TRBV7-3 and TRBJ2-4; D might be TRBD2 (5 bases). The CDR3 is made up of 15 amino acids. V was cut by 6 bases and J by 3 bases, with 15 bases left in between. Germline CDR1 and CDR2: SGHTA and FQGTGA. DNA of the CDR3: TGTGCCAGCAGGACCACGGAAAGCGGCAAAAACATTCAGTACTTC. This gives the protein CASRTTESGKNIQYF.

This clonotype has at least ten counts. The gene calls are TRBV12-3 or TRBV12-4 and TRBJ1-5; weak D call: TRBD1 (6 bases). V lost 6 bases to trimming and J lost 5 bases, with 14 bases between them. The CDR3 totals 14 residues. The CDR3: CASSLTGNYQPQHF. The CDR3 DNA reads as TGTGCCAGCAGCCTAACAGGGAACTATCAGCCCCAGCATTTT.

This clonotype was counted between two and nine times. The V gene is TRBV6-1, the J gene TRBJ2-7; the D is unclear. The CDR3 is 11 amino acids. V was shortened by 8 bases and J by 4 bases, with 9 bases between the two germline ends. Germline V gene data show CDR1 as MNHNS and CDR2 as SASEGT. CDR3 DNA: TGTGCCAGCCGGACGTATTACGAGCAGTACTTC. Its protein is CASRTYYEQYF.

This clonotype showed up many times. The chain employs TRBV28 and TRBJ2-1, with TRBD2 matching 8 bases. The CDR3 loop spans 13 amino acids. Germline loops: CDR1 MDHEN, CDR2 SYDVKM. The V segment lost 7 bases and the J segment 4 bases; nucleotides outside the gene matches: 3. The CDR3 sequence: CASKAGGYNEQFF. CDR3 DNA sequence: TGTGCCAGCAAGGCGGGGGGATACAATGAGCAGTTCTTC.

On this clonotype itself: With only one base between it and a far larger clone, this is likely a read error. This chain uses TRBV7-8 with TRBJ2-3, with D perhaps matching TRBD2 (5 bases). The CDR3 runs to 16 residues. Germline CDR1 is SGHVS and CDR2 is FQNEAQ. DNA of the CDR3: TGCGCCAGCAGCCAAGATCGGGCCTCTAGCACAAATACGCAGTATTTT. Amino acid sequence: CASSQDRASSTNTQYF. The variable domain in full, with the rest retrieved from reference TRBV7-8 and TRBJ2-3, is GAGVSQSPRYKVAKRGQDVALRCDPISGHVSLFWYQQALGQGPEFLTYFQNEAQLDKSGLPSDRFFAERPEGSVSTLKIQRTQQEDSAVYLCASSQDRASSTNTQYFGPGTRLTVL.

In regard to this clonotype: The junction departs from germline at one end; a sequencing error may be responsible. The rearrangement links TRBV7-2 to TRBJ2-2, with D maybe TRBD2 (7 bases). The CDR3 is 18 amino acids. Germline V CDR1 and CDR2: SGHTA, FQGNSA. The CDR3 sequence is CASSQDLVRGGASGELFF. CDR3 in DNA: TGCGCCAGCAGCCAAGATTTGGTTCGAGGGGGGGCCTCCGGGGAGCTGTTTTTT.

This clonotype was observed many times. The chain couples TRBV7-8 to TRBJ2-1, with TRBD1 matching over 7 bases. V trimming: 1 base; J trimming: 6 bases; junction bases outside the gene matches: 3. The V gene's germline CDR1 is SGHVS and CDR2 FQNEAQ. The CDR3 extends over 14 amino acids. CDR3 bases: TGTGCCAGCAGCTTAGGACAGGGCGGCAATGAGCAGTTCTTC. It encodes CASSLGQGGNEQFF.

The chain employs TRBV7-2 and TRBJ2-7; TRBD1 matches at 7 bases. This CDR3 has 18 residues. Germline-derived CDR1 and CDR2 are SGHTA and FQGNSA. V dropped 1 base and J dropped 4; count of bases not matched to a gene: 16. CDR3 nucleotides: TGTGCCAGCAGCTTAGTCGGTAGCTACCCGGGACAGCTATACGAGCAGTACTTC. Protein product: CASSLVGSYPGQLYEQYF. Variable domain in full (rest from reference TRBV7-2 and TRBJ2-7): GAGVSQSPSNKVTEKGKDVELRCDPISGHTALYWYRQSLGQGLEFLIYFQGNSAPDKSGLPSDRFSAERTGGSVSTLTIQRTQQEDSAVYLCASSLVGSYPGQLYEQYFGPGTRLTVT.

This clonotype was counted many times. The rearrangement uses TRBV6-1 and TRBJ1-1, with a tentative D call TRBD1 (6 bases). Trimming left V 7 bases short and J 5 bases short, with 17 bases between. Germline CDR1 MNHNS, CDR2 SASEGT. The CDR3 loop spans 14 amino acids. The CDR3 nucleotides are TGTGCCAGCACCAGCCATCAGGGGAGGACTGAAGCTTTCTTT. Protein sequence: CASTSHQGRTEAFF.